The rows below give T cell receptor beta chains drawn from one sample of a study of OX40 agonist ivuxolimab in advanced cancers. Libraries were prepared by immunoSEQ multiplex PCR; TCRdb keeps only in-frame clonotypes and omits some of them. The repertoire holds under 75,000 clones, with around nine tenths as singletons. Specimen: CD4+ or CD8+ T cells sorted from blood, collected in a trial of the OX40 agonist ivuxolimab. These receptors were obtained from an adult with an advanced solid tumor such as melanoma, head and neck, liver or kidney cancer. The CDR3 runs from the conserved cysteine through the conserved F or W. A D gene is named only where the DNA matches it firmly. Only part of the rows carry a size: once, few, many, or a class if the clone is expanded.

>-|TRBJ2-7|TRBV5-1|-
CASSLGHTTGEQYF
TGCGCCAGCAGTTTAGGACATACGACGGGGGAGCAGTACTTC
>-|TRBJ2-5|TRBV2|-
CASSVDRQETQYF
TGTGCCAGCAGTGTGGACAGACAAGAGACCCAGTACTTC
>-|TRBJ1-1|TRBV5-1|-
CASSPDLNTEAFF
TGCGCCAGCAGCCCGGATCTTAACACTGAAGCTTTCTTT
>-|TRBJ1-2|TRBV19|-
CASTPLPANGYTF
TGTGCCAGTACCCCGCTCCCGGCCAATGGCTACACCTTC
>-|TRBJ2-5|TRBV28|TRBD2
CASSPDLAGVETQYF
TGTGCCAGCAGTCCGGACCTAGCGGGAGTCGAGACCCAGTACTTC
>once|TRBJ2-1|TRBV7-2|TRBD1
CASSNRDRGLNEQFF
TGTGCCAGCAGCAACCGGGACAGGGGGCTTAATGAGCAGTTCTTC
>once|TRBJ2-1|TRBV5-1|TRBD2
CASSLLVPRSGSPNEQFF
TGCGCCAGCAGCTTGCTGGTACCGCGTAGCGGGAGCCCGAATGAGCAGTTCTTC
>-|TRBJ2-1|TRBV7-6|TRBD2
CASSGLAGANNEQFF
TGTGCCAGCAGCGGACTAGCGGGAGCCAATAATGAGCAGTTCTTC
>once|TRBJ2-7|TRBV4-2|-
CASSQGRGRYEQYF
TGTGCCAGCAGCCAAGGGCGGGGGCGTTACGAGCAGTACTTC
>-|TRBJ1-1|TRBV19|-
CASSMAGVFEAFF
TGTGCCAGTAGTATGGCAGGCGTCTTTGAAGCTTTCTTT
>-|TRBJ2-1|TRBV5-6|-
CASSLRGGSIEQFF
TGTGCCAGCAGCCTACGAGGCGGGTCGATTGAACAGTTCTTC
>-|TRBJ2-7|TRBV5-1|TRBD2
CASSRFSGGGRYEQYF
TGCGCCAGCAGCAGATTTAGCGGGGGGGGCAGGTACGAGCAGTACTTC
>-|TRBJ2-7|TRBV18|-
CASSPQQVFYEQYF
TGTGCCAGCTCACCACAGCAGGTTTTCTACGAGCAGTACTTC
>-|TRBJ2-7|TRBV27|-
CASSLKGHSYEQYF
TGTGCCAGCAGTTTAAAGGGACATTCCTACGAGCAGTACTTC
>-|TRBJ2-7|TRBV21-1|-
CASSKARGRGAYEQYF
TGTGCCAGCAGCAAAGCGCGGGGGCGGGGAGCTTACGAGCAGTACTTC
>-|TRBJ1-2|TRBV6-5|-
CASFRAGNYGYTF
TGTGCCAGCTTCAGGGCGGGTAACTATGGCTACACCTTC
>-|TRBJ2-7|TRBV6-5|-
CASSNYGPFYEQYF
TGTGCCAGCAGTAACTATGGACCCTTTTACGAGCAGTACTTC
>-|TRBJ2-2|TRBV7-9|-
CASTPPGLNTGELFF
TGTGCCAGCACCCCACCGGGACTTAACACCGGGGAGCTGTTTTTT
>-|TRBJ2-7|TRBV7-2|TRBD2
CASSLRGLDGEQYF
TGTGCCAGCAGCTTACGAGGACTAGATGGCGAGCAGTACTTC
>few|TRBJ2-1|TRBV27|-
CASSPRPGGYYNEQFF
TGTGCCAGCAGTCCCCGCCCCGGGGGTTACTACAATGAGCAGTTCTTC
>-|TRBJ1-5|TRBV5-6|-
CASSLGAIGNQPQHF
TGTGCCAGCAGCTTGGGAGCGATTGGCAATCAGCCCCAGCATTTT
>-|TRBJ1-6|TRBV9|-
CASSVDGGVGNSPLHF
TGTGCCAGCAGCGTAGACGGGGGTGTGGGGAATTCACCCCTCCACTTT
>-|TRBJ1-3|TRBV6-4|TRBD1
CASSDGAGGLSSGNTIYF
TGTGCCAGCAGTGACGGGGCAGGGGGCTTGAGTTCTGGAAACACCATATATTTT
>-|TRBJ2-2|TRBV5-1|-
CASSHGTNTGELFF
TGCGCCAGCAGCCATGGGACGAACACCGGGGAGCTGTTTTTT
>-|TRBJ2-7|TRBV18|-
CASSPVMGLGTWNAYEQYF
TGTGCCAGCTCACCAGTGATGGGGCTGGGGACATGGAACGCCTACGAGCAGTACTTC
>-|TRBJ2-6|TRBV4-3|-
CASSRVWSSGANVLTF
TGCGCCAGCAGCCGCGTATGGTCCTCTGGGGCCAACGTCCTGACTTTC
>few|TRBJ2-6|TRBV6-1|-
CASSPWGSGANVLTF
TGTGCCAGCAGCCCCTGGGGTTCTGGGGCCAACGTCCTGACTTTC
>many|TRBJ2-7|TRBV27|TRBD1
CASSPDRGYYEQYF
TGTGCCAGCAGCCCCGACAGGGGATACTACGAGCAGTACTTC
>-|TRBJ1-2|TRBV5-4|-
CASSTQGQNYGYTF
TGTGCCAGCAGCACCCAGGGACAAAACTATGGCTACACCTTC
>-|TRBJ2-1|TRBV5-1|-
CASSLALGLSYNEQFF
TGCGCCAGCAGCTTGGCCCTTGGACTATCCTACAATGAGCAGTTCTTC
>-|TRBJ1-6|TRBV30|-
CAWRMGRGALGSPLHF
TGTGCCTGGAGAATGGGAAGAGGGGCTTTAGGGTCACCCCTCCACTTT
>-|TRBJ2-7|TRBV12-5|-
CASGPPPGLDLYEQYF
TGTGCTAGTGGTCCCCCCCCGGGACTGGACCTATACGAGCAGTACTTC
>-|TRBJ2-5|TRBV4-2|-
CASSQVGADQETQYF
TGTGCCAGCAGCCAAGTCGGAGCGGACCAAGAGACCCAGTACTTC
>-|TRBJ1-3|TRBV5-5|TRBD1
CASSLDRAGNTIYF
TGTGCCAGCAGCCTCGACAGGGCCGGAAACACCATATATTTT
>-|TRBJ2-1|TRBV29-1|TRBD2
CSVKRVGGTRLPSPDNEQFF
TGCAGCGTCAAGAGGGTCGGTGGGACTAGGCTCCCTTCTCCGGACAATGAGCAGTTCTTC
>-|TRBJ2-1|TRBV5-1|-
CASSWGPLGNEQFF
TGCGCCAGCAGCTGGGGACCTCTTGGGAATGAGCAGTTCTTC
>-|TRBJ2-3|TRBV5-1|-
CASSLDKSDTQYF
TGCGCCAGCAGCTTGGACAAATCAGATACGCAGTATTTT
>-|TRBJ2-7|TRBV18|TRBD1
CASSPGTGQEQYF
TGTGCCAGCTCACCGGGGACAGGCCAAGAGCAGTACTTC
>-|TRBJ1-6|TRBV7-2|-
CASSFSGQTNSPLHF
TGTGCCAGCAGCTTCTCCGGGCAGACCAATTCACCCCTCCACTTT
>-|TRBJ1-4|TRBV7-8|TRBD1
CASSLDRVGEKLFF
TGTGCCAGCAGCTTGGACAGGGTTGGAGAAAAACTGTTTTTT
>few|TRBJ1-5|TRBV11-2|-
CASSLGGGWGYSNQPQHF
TGTGCCAGCAGCTTAGGCGGGGGGTGGGGTTATAGCAATCAGCCCCAGCATTTT
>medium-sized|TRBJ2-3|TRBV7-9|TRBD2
CASSSGQGGTSGSDTQYF
TGTGCCAGCAGCTCGGGACAGGGTGGGACTAGCGGGTCAGATACGCAGTATTTT
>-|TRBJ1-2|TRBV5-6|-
CASSRPAFYGYTF
TGTGCCAGCAGCCGACCCGCGTTCTATGGCTACACCTTC
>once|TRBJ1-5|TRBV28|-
CASSLGSYSNQPQHF
TGTGCCAGCAGTTTAGGGAGTTATAGCAATCAGCCCCAGCATTTT
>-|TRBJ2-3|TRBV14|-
CASSQDWGAAQVGTDTQYF
TGTGCCAGCAGCCAAGATTGGGGTGCCGCTCAGGTGGGCACAGATACGCAGTATTTT
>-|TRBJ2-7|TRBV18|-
CASSPPSQRHEQYF
TGTGCCAGCTCACCACCGAGTCAGAGGCACGAGCAGTACTTC
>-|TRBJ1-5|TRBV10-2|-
CATTTGMNQPQHF
TGCGCCACCACAACAGGGATGAATCAGCCCCAGCATTTT
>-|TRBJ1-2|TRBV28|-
CASSFEGGRGYTF
TGTGCCAGCAGTTTCGAAGGGGGAAGGGGCTACACCTTC
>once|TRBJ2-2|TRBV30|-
CAWKDLGGELFF
TGTGCCTGGAAGGATTTGGGCGGGGAGCTGTTTTTT
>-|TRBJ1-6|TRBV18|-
CASSPAEGRNSPLHF
TGTGCCAGCTCACCGGCCGAGGGGCGGAATTCACCCCTCCACTTT
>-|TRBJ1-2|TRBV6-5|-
CASSHPNYGYTF
TGTGCCAGCAGCCACCCTAACTATGGCTACACCTTC
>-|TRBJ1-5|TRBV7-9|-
CASSLGSGDNQPQHF
TGTGCCAGCAGCTTAGGCTCAGGGGACAATCAGCCCCAGCATTTT
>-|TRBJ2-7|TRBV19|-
CASTPPTWSSGLSYEQYF
TGTGCCAGTACCCCTCCGACTTGGAGCTCAGGCCTCTCCTACGAGCAGTACTTC
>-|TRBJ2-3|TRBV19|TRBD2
CASSLGTSGSRTDTQYF
TGTGCCAGTAGTCTCGGGACTAGCGGGAGCCGCACAGATACGCAGTATTTT
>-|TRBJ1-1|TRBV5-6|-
CASSPKWGVAFF
TGTGCCAGCAGCCCGAAATGGGGAGTAGCTTTCTTT